The entry below describes one T cell receptor (beta chain). This sample stems from a study of Ad26.COV2.S vaccination and SARS-CoV-2 variants. This CDR3 spans 14 amino acids. The germline V gene encodes CDR1 LGHDT and CDR2 YNNKEL (reference sequence). V shed 4 bases and J shed 1 base, with 10 bases lying between them. Clones were read by immunoSEQ multiplex PCR, and TCRdb kept only the in-frame ones, dropping some. There are fewer than 500,000 clones in the sample; roughly 91% occur only once, and 4.3% lies in the top ten. Sample treatment: about 20 received Ad26.COV2.S at low or high dose, single or two shots; 5 received placebo; per-sample allocation not given. Sampling was done on day 63 after the first vaccine or placebo injection.

The source was peripheral blood, collected in a trial of Ad26.COV2.S vaccine versus placebo. The clonotype was recovered from a person aged 18-65 years who received the Ad26.COV2.S COVID-19 vaccine or a placebo. The genes are TRBV3-1 (or the pseudogene TRBV3-2) and TRBJ1-1; tentative D call: TRBD1 (6 bases). The CDR3 sequence is CASSPVGANTEAFF. CDR3 coding DNA: TGTGCCAGCAGCCCGGTGGGGGCGAACACTGAAGCTTTCTTT.